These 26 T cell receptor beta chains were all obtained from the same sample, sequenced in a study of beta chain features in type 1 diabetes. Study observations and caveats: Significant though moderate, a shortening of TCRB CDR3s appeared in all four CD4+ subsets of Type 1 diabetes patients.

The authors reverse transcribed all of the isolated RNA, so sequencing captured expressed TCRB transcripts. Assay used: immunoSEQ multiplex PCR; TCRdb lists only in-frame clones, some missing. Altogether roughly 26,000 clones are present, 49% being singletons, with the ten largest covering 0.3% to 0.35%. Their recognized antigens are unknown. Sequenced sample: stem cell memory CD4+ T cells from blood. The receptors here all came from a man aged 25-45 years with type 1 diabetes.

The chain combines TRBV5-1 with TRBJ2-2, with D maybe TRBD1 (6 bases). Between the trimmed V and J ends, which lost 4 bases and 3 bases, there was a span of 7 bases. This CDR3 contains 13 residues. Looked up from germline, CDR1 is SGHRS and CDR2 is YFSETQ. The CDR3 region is CASSGGDTGELFF. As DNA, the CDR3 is TGCGCCAGCAGCGGGGGCGACACCGGGGAGCTGTTTTTT.

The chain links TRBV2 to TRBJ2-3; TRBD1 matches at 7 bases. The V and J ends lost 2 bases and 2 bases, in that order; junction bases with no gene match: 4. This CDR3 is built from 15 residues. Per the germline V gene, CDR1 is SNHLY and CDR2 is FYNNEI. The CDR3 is CASSEMGQPTDTQYF. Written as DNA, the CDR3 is TGTGCCAGCAGTGAAATGGGACAGCCCACAGATACGCAGTATTTT.

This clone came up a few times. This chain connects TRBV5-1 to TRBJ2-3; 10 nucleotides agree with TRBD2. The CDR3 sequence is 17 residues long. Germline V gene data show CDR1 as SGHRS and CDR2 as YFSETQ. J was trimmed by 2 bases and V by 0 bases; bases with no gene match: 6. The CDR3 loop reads CASSLAGTSATTDTQYF. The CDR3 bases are TGCGCCAGCAGCTTGGCCGGGACTAGCGCAACCACAGATACGCAGTATTTT.

CDR3 in DNA: TGTGCCACCAGCAGAGAACTCGGGAGGGCCGTTGAGGATACGCAGTATTTT. The encoded protein is CATSRELGRAVEDTQYF. The chain combines TRBV15 with TRBJ2-3, with TRBD2 matching 8 bases. Germline V CDR1 and CDR2: LNHNV, YYDKDF (reference sequence). CDR3 length: 17 amino acids. With 0 bases clipped from V and 6 bases from J, the junction kept 11 bases outside the gene matches.

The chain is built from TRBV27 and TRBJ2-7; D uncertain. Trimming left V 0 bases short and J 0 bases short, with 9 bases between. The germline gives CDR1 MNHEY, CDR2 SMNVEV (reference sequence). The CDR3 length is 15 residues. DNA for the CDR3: TGTGCCAGCAGTTTATCGATCAGAAGCTCCTACGAGCAGTACTTC. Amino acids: CASSLSIRSSYEQYF.

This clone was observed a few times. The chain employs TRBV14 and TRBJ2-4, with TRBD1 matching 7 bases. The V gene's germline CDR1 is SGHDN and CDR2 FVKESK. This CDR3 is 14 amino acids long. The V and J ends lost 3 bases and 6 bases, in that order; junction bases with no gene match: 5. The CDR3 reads CASSQGTAGNIQYF. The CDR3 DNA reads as TGTGCCAGCAGCCAGGGGACAGCCGGAAACATTCAGTACTTC.

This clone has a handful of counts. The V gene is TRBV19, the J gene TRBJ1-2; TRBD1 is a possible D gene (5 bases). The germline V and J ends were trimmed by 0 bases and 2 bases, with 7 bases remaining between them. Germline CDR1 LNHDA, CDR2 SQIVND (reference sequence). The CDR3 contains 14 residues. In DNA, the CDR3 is TGTGCCAGTAGTATAGAGTACAGGAACTATGGCTACACCTTC. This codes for CASSIEYRNYGYTF. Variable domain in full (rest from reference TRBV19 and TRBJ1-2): DGGITQSPKYLFRKEGQNVTLSCEQNLNHDAMYWYRQDPGQGLRLIYYSQIVNDFQKGDIAEGYSVSREKKESFPLTVTSAQKNPTAFYLCASSIEYRNYGYTFGSGTRLTVV.

This CDR3 reads CASSPPGGSKTQYF. The DNA of the CDR3 is TGTGCCAGCAGCCCCCCAGGGGGTTCGAAGACCCAGTACTTC. The V and J genes are TRBV6-5 and TRBJ2-5, with 7 bases aligning to TRBD1. CDR3 length equals 14 residues. The V gene end was trimmed by 6 bases and the J gene end by 6 bases; junction bases not matched to a gene: 10. Germline V CDR1 and CDR2: MNHEY, SVGAGI.

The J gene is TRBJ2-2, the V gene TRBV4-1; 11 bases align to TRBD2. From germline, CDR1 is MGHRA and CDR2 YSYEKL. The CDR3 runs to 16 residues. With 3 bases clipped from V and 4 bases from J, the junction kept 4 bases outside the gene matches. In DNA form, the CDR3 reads TGCGCCAGCAGCCATGGACTAGCGGGCGTCACCGGGGAGCTGTTTTTT. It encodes CASSHGLAGVTGELFF.

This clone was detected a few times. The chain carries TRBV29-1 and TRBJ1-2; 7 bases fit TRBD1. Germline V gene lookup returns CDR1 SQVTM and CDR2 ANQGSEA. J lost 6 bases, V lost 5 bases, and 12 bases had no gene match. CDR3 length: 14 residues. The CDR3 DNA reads TGCAGCGTTCGAGAAACAGGGGTATACCATGGCTACACCTTC. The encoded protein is CSVRETGVYHGYTF. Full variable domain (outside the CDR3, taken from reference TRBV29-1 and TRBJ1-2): SAVISQKPSRDICQRGTSLTIQCQVDSQVTMMFWYRQQPGQSLTLIATANQGSEATYESGFVIDKFPISRPNLTFSTLTVSNMSPEDSSIYLCSVRETGVYHGYTFGSGTRLTVV.

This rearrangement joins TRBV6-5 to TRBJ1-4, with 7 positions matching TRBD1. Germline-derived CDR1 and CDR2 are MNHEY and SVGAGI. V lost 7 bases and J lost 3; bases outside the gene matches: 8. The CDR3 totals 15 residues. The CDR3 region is CASTQRGLANEKLFF. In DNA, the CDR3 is TGTGCCAGCACCCAGAGGGGGCTAGCTAATGAAAAACTGTTTTTT.

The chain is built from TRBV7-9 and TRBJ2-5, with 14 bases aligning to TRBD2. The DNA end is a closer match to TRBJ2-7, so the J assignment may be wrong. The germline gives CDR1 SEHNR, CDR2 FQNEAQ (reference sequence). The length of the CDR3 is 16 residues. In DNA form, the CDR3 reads TGTGCCAGCAGCTTGGGACTAGCGGGAGCAACTTACGAGCAGTACTTC. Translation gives CASSLGLAGATYEQYF.

The CDR3 loop is CASSESGTGKNIQYF. The DNA of the CDR3 is TGTGCCAGCAGTGAATCCGGGACAGGGAAAAACATTCAGTACTTC. The chain has TRBV6-1 and TRBJ2-4, with TRBD1 matching 9 bases. CDR3 length: 15 amino acids. V lost 2 bases, J lost 4 bases, and 3 bases stayed unmatched. Germline CDR1 reads MNHNS; CDR2 reads SASEGT.

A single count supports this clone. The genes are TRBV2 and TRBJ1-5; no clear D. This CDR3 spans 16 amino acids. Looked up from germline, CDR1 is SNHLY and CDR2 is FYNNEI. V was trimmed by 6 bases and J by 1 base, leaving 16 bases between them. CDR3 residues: CASRSPLGKSNQPQHF. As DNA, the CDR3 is TGTGCCAGCAGAAGCCCCCTCGGGAAGAGCAATCAGCCCCAGCATTTT.

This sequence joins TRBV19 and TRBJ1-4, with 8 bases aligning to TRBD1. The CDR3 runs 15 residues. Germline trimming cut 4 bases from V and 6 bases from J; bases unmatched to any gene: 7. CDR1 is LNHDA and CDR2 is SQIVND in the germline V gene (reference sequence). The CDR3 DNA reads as TGTGCCAGTAGTAGGACAGGGAGCGTAGATGAAAAACTGTTTTTT. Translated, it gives CASSRTGSVDEKLFF.

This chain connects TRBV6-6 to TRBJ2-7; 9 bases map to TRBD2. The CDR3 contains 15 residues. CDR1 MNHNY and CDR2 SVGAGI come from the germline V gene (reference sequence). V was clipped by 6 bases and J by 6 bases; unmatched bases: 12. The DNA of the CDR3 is TGTGCCAGCAGAAAGGGGGCGGGAGGGCCAACCGAGCAGTACTTC. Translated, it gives CASRKGAGGPTEQYF.

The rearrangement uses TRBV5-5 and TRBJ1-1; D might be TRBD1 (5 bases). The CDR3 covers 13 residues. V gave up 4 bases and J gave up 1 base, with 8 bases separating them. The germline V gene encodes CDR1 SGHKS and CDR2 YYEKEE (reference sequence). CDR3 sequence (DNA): TGTGCCAGCAGCCTCAGGGAGAACACTGAAGCTTTCTTT. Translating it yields CASSLRENTEAFF. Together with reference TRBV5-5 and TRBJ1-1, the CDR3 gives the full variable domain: DAGVTQSPTHLIKTRGQQVTLRCSPISGHKSVSWYQQVLGQGPQFIFQYYEKEERGRGNFPDRFSARQFPNYSSELNVNALLLGDSALYLCASSLRENTEAFFGQGTRLTVV.

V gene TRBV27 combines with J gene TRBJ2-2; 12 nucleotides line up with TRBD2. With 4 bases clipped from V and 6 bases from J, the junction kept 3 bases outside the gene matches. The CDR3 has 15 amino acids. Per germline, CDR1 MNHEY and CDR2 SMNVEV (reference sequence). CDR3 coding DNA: TGTGCCAGCAGTTCACTAGCGGGAGGTCCCGGGGAGCTGTTTTTT. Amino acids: CASSSLAGGPGELFF.

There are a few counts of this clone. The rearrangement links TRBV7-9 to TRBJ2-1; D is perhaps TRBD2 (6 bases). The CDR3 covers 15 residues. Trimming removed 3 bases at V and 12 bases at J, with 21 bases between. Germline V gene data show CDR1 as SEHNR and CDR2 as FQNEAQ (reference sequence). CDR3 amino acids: CASSFNGGASMRQFF. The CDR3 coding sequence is TGTGCCAGCAGCTTCAACGGGGGAGCGTCAATGCGGCAGTTCTTC. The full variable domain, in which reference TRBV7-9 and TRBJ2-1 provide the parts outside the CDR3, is DTGVSQNPRHKITKRGQNVTFRCDPISEHNRLYWYRQTLGQGPEFLTYFQNEAQLEKSRLLSDRFSAERPKGSFSTLEIQRTEQGDSAMYLCASSFNGGASMRQFFGPGTRLTVL.

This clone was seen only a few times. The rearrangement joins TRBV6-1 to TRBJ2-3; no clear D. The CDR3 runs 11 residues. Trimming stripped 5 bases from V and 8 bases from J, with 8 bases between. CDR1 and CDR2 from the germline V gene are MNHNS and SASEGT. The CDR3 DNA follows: TGTGCCAGCAGTTTAGAAGCTACGCAGTATTTT. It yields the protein CASSLEATQYF.

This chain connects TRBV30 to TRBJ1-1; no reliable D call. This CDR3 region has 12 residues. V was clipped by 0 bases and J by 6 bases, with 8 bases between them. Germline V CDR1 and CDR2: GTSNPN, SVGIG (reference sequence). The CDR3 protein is CAWSVTGAEAFF. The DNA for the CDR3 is TGTGCCTGGAGTGTAACCGGAGCTGAAGCTTTCTTT.

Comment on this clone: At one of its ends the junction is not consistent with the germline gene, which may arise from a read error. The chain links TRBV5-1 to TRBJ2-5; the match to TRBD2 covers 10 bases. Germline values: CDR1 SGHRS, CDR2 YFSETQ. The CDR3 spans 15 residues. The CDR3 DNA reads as TGCGCAAGCAGCCTAGCGGGGGACGATTCGGGGACCCAGTACTTC. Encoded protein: CASSLAGDDSGTQYF.

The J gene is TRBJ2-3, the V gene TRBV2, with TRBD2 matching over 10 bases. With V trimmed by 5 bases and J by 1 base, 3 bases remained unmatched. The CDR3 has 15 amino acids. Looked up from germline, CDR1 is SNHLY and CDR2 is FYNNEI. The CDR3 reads CASSLAGAGTDTQYF. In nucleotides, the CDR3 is TGTGCCAGCAGTCTAGCGGGAGCAGGCACAGATACGCAGTATTTT.

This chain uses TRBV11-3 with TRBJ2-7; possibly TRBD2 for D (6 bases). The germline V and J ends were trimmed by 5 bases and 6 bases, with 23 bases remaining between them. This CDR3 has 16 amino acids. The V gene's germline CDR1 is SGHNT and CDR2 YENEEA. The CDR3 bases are TGTGCCAGCAGCGGGCGGAGGGCGCAAAGCCCGGGCGAGCAGTACTTC. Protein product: CASSGRRAQSPGEQYF.

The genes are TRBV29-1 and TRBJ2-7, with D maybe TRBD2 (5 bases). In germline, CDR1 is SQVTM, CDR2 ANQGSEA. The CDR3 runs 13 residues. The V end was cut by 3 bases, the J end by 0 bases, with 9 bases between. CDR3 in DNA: TGCAGCGTTGACGGGGAGAGCTCCTACGAGCAGTACTTC. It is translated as CSVDGESSYEQYF.

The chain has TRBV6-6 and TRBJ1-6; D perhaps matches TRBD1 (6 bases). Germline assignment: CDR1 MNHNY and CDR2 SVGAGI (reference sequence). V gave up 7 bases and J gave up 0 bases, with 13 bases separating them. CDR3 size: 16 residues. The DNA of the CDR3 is TGTGCCAGCACTACACAGGGAAGCTCCTATAATTCACCCCTCCACTTT. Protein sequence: CASTTQGSSYNSPLHF.